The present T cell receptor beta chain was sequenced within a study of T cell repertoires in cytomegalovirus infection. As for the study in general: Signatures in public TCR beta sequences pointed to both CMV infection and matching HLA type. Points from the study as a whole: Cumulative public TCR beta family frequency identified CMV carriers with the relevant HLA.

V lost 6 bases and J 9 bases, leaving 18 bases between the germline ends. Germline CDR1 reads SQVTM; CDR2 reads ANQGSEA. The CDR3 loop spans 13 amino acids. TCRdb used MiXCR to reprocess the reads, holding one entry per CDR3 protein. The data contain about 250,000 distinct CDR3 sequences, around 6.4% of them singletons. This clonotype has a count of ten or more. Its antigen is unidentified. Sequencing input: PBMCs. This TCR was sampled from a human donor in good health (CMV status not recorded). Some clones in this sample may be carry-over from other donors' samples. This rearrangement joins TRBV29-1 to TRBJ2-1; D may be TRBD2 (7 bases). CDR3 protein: CSVPGGQSFEQFF. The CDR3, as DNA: TGCAGCGTACCCGGGGGGCAGAGTTTTGAGCAGTTCTTC.